The next 9 T cell receptor beta chains were all read from a single sample in a study of Graves' ophthalmopathy and Graves' hyperthyroidism. Amplification of TCR beta CDR3 regions used RNA transcripts. The workflow started with a first-round RT-PCR run with HTBI primers and then moved on to a second-round multiplex PCR. In TCRdb, the multiplex PCR reads were re-called with MiXCR into one record per CDR3 protein. The data contain hundreds of thousands of distinct CDR3 sequences, 20% to 25% of them seen just once; the ten biggest clones take up 43%. The sequenced sample was peripheral blood. These receptors originate from a woman aged 45-65 years with Graves' ophthalmopathy.

This clonotype occurred many times. J is TRBJ1-1 and V is TRBV7-8; D gene ambiguous. Per germline, CDR1 SGHVS and CDR2 FQNEAQ. Trimming stripped 4 bases from V and 1 base from J, with 13 bases between. CDR3 size: 15 residues. CDR3 loop: CASSYPYPRNTEAFF. In nucleotides, the CDR3 is TGTGCCAGCAGCTACCCCTACCCAAGGAACACTGAAGCTTTCTTT. Full variable domain (missing parts from reference TRBV7-8 and TRBJ1-1): GAGVSQSPRYKVAKRGQDVALRCDPISGHVSLFWYQQALGQGPEFLTYFQNEAQLDKSGLPSDRFFAERPEGSVSTLKIQRTQQEDSAVYLCASSYPYPRNTEAFFGQGTRLTVV.

In this sample, this clonotype turned up a few times. The CDR3 region is CAWSGQLYEQYF. For the CDR3, the DNA is TGTGCCTGGAGTGGACAACTCTACGAGCAGTACTTC. This sequence joins TRBV30 and TRBJ2-7; no clear D gene. Trimming shortened V by 1 base and J by 3 bases, and 7 bases separated the two germline ends. The CDR3 has 12 amino acids. From germline, CDR1 is GTSNPN and CDR2 SVGIG (reference sequence).

In its sample, this clonotype was seen many times. This rearrangement joins TRBV7-2 to TRBJ2-2; 9 bases are a match to TRBD2. Germline loops: CDR1 SGHTA, CDR2 FQGNSA. The CDR3 runs to 16 residues. V dropped 5 bases and J dropped 8; count of bases not matched to a gene: 12. The CDR3 sequence: CASSQEGGSGRGELFF. The CDR3 DNA reads TGTGCCAGCAGCCAAGAAGGCGGCAGCGGGAGGGGGGAGCTGTTTTTT.

The chain is built from TRBV10-3 and TRBJ2-7; D not certain. Germline V gives CDR1 ENHRY, CDR2 SYGVKD. Trimming took 0 bases from V and 2 from J, leaving 11 bases between them. The CDR3 sequence is 15 residues long. The CDR3 sequence: CAISESDLKAYEQYF. The CDR3 nucleotides read TGTGCCATCAGTGAGTCGGACCTAAAAGCCTACGAGCAGTACTTC.

V and J are TRBV6-2 or TRBV6-3 and TRBJ2-7, with 7 positions matching TRBD1. CDR1 MNHEY and CDR2 SVGEGT come from the germline V gene. This CDR3 is built from 15 residues. Trimming removed 6 bases from V and 1 base from J; junction bases left unmatched: 9. This chain's CDR3 is CASSWGTVQSYEQYF. The CDR3 DNA reads TGTGCCAGCAGCTGGGGGACAGTTCAGTCCTACGAGCAGTACTTC.

The gene calls are TRBV3-1 and TRBJ2-5; 10 positions match TRBD1. The CDR3 loop spans 16 amino acids. J was trimmed by 1 base and V by 2 bases; bases with no gene match: 4. CDR1 is LGHDT and CDR2 is YNNKEL in the germline V gene (reference sequence). CDR3 region: CASSQIRTGGQETQYF. Written as DNA, the CDR3 is TGTGCCAGCAGCCAAATTCGGACAGGGGGCCAAGAGACCCAGTACTTC.

At least ten counts were recorded for this clonotype. The chain recombines TRBV7-6 with TRBJ1-6; D unclear. The CDR3 contains 14 residues. V dropped 3 bases and J dropped 8 bases, with 11 bases sitting between them. Germline CDR1 and CDR2: SGHVS and FNYEAQ. The CDR3 DNA is TGTGCCAGCAGCTTCAGCCTTGGGCATTCACCCCTCCACTTT. This encodes CASSFSLGHSPLHF.

As to this clonotype: With a much larger clone just one base away, this may be a read error. The chain links TRBV30 to TRBJ2-5; a possible D gene is TRBD2 (5 bases). This CDR3 contains 15 residues. In germline, CDR1 is GTSNPN, CDR2 SVGIG (reference sequence). The CDR3 spells CAWETGLVGGETLYF. The CDR3 DNA reads TGTGCCTGGGAGACCGGTCTCGTCGGTGGGGAGACCCTGTACTTC.

The J gene is TRBJ1-1, the V gene TRBV28; 11 bases line up with TRBD1. Trimming took 4 bases from V and 2 from J; bases not matched to a gene: 6. Germline V lookup: CDR1 MDHEN, CDR2 SYDVKM. The CDR3 is 16 amino acids. CDR3 protein: CASSSPGTGGNTEAFF. The CDR3 DNA is TGTGCCAGCAGTTCCCCTGGGACAGGGGGAAACACTGAAGCTTTCTTT. Combining the CDR3 with reference TRBV28 and TRBJ1-1 gives the whole variable domain DVKVTQSSRYLVKRTGEKVFLECVQDMDHENMFWYRQDPGLGLRLIYFSYDVKMKEKGDIPEGYSVSREKKERFSLILESASTNQTSMYLCASSSPGTGGNTEAFFGQGTRLTVV.